The 7 T cell receptor beta chains given below trace back to one sample, sequenced in a study of blood T cell repertoires in COVID-19. Assay: immunoSEQ multiplex PCR; the TCRdb copy retains only in-frame clones and omits some. The sample records 160,000 or so clones, approximately 82% being singletons. Sequencing used PBMCs or T cells enriched from blood (not recorded which). These receptors originate from a man between 45 and 60 years old who had recovered from COVID-19.

This clone was observed once. V is TRBV18 and J is TRBJ1-2; D not certain. The V end lost 5 bases, the J end lost 0 bases, and 10 bases lay between the germline ends. Germline V gives CDR1 KGHSH, CDR2 LQKENI. There are 14 residues in the CDR3. CDR3 amino acids: CASSNQHANYGYTF. CDR3 nucleotides: TGTGCCAGCTCAAACCAACACGCTAACTATGGCTACACCTTC. The variable domain in full, with the rest retrieved from reference TRBV18 and TRBJ1-2, is NAGVMQNPRHLVRRRGQEARLRCSPMKGHSHVYWYRQLPEEGLKFMVYLQKENIIDESGMPKERFSAEFPKEGPSILRIQQVVRGDSAAYFCASSNQHANYGYTFGSGTRLTVV.

The genes are TRBV6-5 and TRBJ2-7; D call uncertain. The V gene's germline CDR1 is MNHEY and CDR2 SVGAGI. The CDR3 is 14 residues long. Trimming shortened V by 7 bases and J by 3 bases, and 16 bases separated the two germline ends. The CDR3 protein is CASMKLRPVYEQYF. Here the CDR3 DNA reads TGTGCCAGCATGAAGCTGCGCCCGGTCTACGAGCAGTACTTC.

V and J are TRBV11-3 and TRBJ2-3, with unresolved D. Germline V gives CDR1 SGHNT, CDR2 YENEEA. This CDR3 contains 13 residues. Between the trimmed V and J ends, which lost 5 bases and 0 bases, there was a span of 6 bases. The CDR3 spells CASSLVSTDTQYF. The CDR3, as DNA: TGTGCCAGCAGCCTCGTCAGCACAGATACGCAGTATTTT.

CDR3 sequence: CASSAQDFIGGSDTEAFF. CDR3 DNA: TGCGCCAGCAGCGCACAAGATTTCATTGGGGGGTCGGACACTGAAGCTTTCTTT. The rearrangement uses TRBV4-1 and TRBJ1-1; a possible D gene is TRBD1 (5 bases). V lost 5 bases and J lost 3, with 25 bases in between. The CDR3 has 18 amino acids. Germline V gene sequence: CDR1 MGHRA, CDR2 YSYEKL.

This chain connects TRBV7-9 to TRBJ2-2, with TRBD2 matching over 7 bases. The J segment lost 3 bases and the V segment lost 6 bases, leaving 10 bases of the junction unmatched. The V gene's germline CDR1 is SEHNR and CDR2 FQNEAQ (reference sequence). CDR3 size: 16 residues. CDR3 amino acids: CASSPAASGYTGELFF. The CDR3 nucleotides read TGTGCCAGCAGTCCAGCGGCTAGCGGTTACACCGGGGAGCTGTTTTTT. Full variable domain (outside the CDR3, taken from reference TRBV7-9 and TRBJ2-2): DTGVSQNPRHKITKRGQNVTFRCDPISEHNRLYWYRQTLGQGPEFLTYFQNEAQLEKSRLLSDRFSAERPKGSFSTLEIQRTEQGDSAMYLCASSPAASGYTGELFFGEGSRLTVL.

The chain has TRBV10-3 and TRBJ1-2, with 7 bases fitting TRBD1. In germline, CDR1 is ENHRY, CDR2 SYGVKD. There are 13 residues in the CDR3. Unmatched junction bases numbered 0, after V lost 2 bases and J lost 3 bases. CDR3 sequence: CAISETGDYGYTF. The CDR3 DNA reads as TGTGCCATCAGTGAGACAGGGGACTATGGCTACACCTTC.

The V and J genes are TRBV7-4 and TRBJ2-3; 7 nucleotides align to TRBD2. Germline CDR1 and CDR2: SGHVT and SQSDAQ. The length of the CDR3 is 19 residues. Trimming cost V 4 bases and J 2 bases; bases outside gene matches: 18. CDR3 nucleotides: TGTGCCAGCAGCTCCCTTTACGCTAGCGGTGCCCGGAACACAGATACGCAGTATTTT. It codes for CASSSLYASGARNTDTQYF.